This T cell receptor (beta chain) originates from a study of CD8 T cells in ankylosing spondylitis (dated by TCRdb to between 2016 and 2019). Concerning the study at large: The study profiled T cell receptor beta repertoires in healthy donors and ankylosing spondylitis patients to find disease-linked TCR variants. The full study cohort was made up of about 24 ankylosing spondylitis patients and 108 healthy donors. Peripheral blood was sampled, and synovial fluid was also collected from ankylosing spondylitis patients.

A few counts support this clonotype. The target of this receptor is not known. There are no base qualities to consult, and no much larger clone falls within one base. The CDR3, from cysteine to phenylalanine, totals 14 residues. The kept DNA is CDR3 alone, 42 bases in frame from the first base. CDR1 and CDR2 were assigned from the germline V gene as SGHTA and FQGNSA. The V end loses 5 bases and the J end loses 2 bases, and a stretch of 12 bases separates them. The sequencing machine was an Illumina HiSeq 2500. Quantitative 5'-RACE with molecular barcodes was used to prepare TCR beta libraries. Per the authors' processing: Disease-linked TCR variants were identified with a new computational method built on a probabilistic model of VDJ rearrangement. TCRdb redid the processing of the public reads, applying fastp at Q25 and MiXCR, and retained in-frame beta chains. Rows merge per CDR3 protein into single entries with the most common DNA and genes. TCRdb, not the original authors, processed these V and J calls. This sample has 350,000 or so distinct CDR3 sequences in its table, and around 7.6% of those were observed once. The ten largest clonotypes hold about 14% of the sample.

General findings and caveats noted by the study authors: Blood from ankylosing spondylitis patients appeared to be characterized by a TCR beta motif composed of 7 to 9 highly homologous amino acid variants. In peripheral blood, the disease-linked clones were found at relatively low frequencies and had a CD8+ phenotype. Some of the motif variants had been reported before in the synovial fluid and blood of reactive arthritis patients, a finding that suggests common disease-initiation mechanisms. Significant enrichment of the disease-linked clones was reported in matched synovial fluid samples from ankylosing spondylitis patients.

The sample comprised blood, either unsorted or a sorted T cell fraction (not recorded which). The chain is made from TRBV7-2 and TRBJ2-5, with no confident D gene call. The clonotype originates from a male donor with ankylosing spondylitis. CDR3 reads: CASSPGPPQETQYF. The nucleotide sequence reads TGTGCCAGCAGCCCTGGACCACCTCAAGAGACCCAGTACTTC.